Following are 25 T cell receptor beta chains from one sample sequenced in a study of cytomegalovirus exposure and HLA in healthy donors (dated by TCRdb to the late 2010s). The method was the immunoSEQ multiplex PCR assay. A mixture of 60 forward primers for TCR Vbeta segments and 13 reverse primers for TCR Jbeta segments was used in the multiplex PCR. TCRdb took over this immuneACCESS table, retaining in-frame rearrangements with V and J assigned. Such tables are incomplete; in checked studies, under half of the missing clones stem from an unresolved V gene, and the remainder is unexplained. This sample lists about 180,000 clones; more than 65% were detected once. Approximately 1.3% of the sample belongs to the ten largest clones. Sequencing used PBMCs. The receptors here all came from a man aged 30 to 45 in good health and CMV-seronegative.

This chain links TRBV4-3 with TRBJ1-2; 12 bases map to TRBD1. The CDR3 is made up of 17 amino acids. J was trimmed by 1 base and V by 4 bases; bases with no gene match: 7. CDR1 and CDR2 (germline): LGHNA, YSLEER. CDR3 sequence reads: CASSLGGQGAFNYGYTF. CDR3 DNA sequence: TGCGCCAGCAGCCTTGGGGGACAGGGGGCTTTTAACTATGGCTACACCTTC.

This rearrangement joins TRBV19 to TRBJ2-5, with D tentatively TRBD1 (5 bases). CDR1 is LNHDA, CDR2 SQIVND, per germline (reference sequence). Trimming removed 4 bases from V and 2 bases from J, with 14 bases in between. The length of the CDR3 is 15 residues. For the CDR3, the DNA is TGTGCCAGTAGTACCAGGGTTGGAGTACAAGAGACCCAGTACTTC. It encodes CASSTRVGVQETQYF.

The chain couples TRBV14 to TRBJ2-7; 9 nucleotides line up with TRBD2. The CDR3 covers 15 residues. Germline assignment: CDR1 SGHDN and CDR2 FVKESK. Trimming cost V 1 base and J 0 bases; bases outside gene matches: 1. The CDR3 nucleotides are TGTGCCAGCAGCCAAGGACTAGCGGTCTCCTACGAGCAGTACTTC. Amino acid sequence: CASSQGLAVSYEQYF. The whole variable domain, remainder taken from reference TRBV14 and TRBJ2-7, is EAGVTQFPSHSVIEKGQTVTLRCDPISGHDNLYWYRRVMGKEIKFLLHFVKESKQDESGMPNNRFLAERTGGTYSTLKVQPAELEDSGVYFCASSQGLAVSYEQYFGPGTRLTVT.

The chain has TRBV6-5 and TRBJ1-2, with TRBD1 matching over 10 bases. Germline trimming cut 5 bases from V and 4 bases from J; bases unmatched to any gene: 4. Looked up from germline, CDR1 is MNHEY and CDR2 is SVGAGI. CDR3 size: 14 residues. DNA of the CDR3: TGTGCCAGCAGTCCGGGACAGGGGTCCTATGGCTACACCTTC. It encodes CASSPGQGSYGYTF.

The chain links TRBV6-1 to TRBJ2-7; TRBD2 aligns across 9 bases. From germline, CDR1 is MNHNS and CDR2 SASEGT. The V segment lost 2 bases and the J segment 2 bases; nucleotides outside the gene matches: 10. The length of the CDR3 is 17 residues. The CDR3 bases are TGTGCCAGCAGTGAACGGTCAGCCCAGCGGGAGGCCTACGAGCAGTACTTC. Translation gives CASSERSAQREAYEQYF.

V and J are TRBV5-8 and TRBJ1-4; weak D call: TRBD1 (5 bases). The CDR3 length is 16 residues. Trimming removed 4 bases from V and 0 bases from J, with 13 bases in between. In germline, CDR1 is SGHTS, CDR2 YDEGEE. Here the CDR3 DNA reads TGTGCCAGCAGCCCAGGGACGGGAGCAACTAATGAAAAACTGTTTTTT. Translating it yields CASSPGTGATNEKLFF.

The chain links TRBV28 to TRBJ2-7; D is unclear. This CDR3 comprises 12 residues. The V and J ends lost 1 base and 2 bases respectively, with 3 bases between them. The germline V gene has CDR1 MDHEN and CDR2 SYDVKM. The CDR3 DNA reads TGTGCCAGCAGTTTATCGGCCTACGAGCAGTACTTC. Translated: CASSLSAYEQYF.

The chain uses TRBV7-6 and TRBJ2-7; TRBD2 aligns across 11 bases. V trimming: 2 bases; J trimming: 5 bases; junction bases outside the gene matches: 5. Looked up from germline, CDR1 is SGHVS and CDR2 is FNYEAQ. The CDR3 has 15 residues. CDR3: CASSLLAGGRDEQYF. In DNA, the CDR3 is TGTGCCAGCAGCTTATTAGCGGGGGGGCGCGACGAGCAGTACTTC.

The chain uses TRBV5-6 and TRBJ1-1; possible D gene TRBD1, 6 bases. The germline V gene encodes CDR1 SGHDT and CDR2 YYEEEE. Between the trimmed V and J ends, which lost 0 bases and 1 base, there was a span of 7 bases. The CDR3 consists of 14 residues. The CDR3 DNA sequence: TGTGCCAGCAGCTTGGCGACAGGGAACACTGAAGCTTTCTTT. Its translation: CASSLATGNTEAFF. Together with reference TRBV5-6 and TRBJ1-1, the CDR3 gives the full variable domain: DAGVTQSPTHLIKTRGQQVTLRCSPKSGHDTVSWYQQALGQGPQFIFQYYEEEERQRGNFPDRFSGHQFPNYSSELNVNALLLGDSALYLCASSLATGNTEAFFGQGTRLTVV.

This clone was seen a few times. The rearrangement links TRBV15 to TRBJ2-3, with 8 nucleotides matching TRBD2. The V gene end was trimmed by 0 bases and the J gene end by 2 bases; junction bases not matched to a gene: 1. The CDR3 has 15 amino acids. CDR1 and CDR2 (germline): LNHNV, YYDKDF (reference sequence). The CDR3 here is CATSRELAATDTQYF. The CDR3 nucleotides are TGTGCCACCAGCAGAGAACTAGCGGCCACAGATACGCAGTATTTT.

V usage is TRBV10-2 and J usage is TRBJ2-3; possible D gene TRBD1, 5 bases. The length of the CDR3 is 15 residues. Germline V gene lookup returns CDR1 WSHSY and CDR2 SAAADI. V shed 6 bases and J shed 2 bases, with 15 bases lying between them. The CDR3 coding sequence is TGCGCCAGCAGGTTAGGACAAACAAACACAGATACGCAGTATTTT. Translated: CASRLGQTNTDTQYF.

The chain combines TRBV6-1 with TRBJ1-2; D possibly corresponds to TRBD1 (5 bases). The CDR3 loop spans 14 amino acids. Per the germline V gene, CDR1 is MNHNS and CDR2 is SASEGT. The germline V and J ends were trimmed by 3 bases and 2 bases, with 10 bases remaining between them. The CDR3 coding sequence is TGTGCCAGCAGTGAGACCGCAGGGAACTATGGCTACACCTTC. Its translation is CASSETAGNYGYTF.

DNA of the CDR3: TGTGCCAGCAGTTTAGAGGCGGGAGGATTCTACAATGAGCAGTTCTTC. As protein: CASSLEAGGFYNEQFF. V gene TRBV28 combines with J gene TRBJ2-1; 8 bases align to TRBD2. The V gene end was trimmed by 2 bases and the J gene end by 3 bases; junction bases not matched to a gene: 6. The germline V gene encodes CDR1 MDHEN and CDR2 SYDVKM. CDR3 size: 16 residues.

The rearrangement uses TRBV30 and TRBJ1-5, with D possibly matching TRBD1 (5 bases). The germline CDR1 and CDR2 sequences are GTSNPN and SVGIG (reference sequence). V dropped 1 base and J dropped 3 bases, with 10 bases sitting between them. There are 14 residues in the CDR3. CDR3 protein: CAWSGGRDNQPQHF. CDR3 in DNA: TGTGCCTGGAGTGGGGGCAGGGACAATCAGCCCCAGCATTTT.

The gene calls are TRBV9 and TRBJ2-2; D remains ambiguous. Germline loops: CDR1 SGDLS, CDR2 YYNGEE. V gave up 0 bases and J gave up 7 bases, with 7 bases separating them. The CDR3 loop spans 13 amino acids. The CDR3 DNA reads TGTGCCAGCAGCGTAGCTGGCGGCGGGGAGCTGTTTTTT. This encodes CASSVAGGGELFF.

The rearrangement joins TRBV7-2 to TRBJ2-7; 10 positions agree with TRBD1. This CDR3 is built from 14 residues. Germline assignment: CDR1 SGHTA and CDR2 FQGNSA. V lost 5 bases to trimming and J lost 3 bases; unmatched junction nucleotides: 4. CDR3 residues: CASSTDRGGYEQYF. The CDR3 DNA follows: TGTGCCAGCAGCACGGACAGGGGGGGCTACGAGCAGTACTTC.

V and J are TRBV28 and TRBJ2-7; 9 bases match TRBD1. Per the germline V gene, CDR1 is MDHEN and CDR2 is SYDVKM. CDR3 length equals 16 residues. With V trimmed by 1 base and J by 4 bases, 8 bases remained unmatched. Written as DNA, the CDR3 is TGTGCCAGCAGTTTATCCCGGGACAGGGTCCTGTACGAGCAGTACTTC. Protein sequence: CASSLSRDRVLYEQYF. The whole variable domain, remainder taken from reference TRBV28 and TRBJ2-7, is DVKVTQSSRYLVKRTGEKVFLECVQDMDHENMFWYRQDPGLGLRLIYFSYDVKMKEKGDIPEGYSVSREKKERFSLILESASTNQTSMYLCASSLSRDRVLYEQYFGPGTRLTVT.

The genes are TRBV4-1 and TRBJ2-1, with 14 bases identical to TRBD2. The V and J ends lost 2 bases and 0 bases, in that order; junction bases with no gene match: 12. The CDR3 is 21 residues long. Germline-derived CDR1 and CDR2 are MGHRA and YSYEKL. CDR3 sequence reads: CASSQLGLAGEGTSSYNEQFF. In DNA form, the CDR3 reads TGCGCCAGCAGCCAACTGGGACTAGCGGGAGAGGGGACCAGCTCCTACAATGAGCAGTTCTTC.

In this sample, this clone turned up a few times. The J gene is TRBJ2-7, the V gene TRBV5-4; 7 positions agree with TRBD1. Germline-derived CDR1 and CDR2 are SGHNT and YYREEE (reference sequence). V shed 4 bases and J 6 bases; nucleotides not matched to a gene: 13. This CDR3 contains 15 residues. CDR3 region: CASSPAPDRVREQYF. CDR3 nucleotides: TGTGCCAGCAGCCCAGCCCCAGACAGGGTTCGCGAGCAGTACTTC.

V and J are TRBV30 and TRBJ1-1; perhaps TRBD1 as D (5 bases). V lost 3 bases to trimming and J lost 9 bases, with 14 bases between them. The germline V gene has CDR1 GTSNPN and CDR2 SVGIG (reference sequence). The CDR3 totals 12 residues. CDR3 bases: TGTGCCTGGAGGATGGACACACTAAAAGCTTTCTTT. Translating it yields CAWRMDTLKAFF.

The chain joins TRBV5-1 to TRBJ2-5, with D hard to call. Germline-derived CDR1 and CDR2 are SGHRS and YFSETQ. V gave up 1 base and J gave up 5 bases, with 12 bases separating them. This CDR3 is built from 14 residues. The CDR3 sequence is CASSLQVNTETQYF. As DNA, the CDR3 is TGCGCCAGCAGCTTGCAGGTCAATACGGAGACCCAGTACTTC.

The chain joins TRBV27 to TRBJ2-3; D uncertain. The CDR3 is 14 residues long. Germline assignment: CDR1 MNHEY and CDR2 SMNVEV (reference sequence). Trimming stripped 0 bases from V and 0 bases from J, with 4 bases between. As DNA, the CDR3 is TGTGCCAGCAGTTTATCTACAAGCACAGATACGCAGTATTTT. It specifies CASSLSTSTDTQYF.

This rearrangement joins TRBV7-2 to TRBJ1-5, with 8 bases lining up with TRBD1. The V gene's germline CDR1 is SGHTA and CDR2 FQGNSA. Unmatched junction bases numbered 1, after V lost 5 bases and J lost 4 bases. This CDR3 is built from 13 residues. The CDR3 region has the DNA TGTGCCAGCAGCAACAGGGGGAATCAGCCCCAGCATTTT. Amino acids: CASSNRGNQPQHF.

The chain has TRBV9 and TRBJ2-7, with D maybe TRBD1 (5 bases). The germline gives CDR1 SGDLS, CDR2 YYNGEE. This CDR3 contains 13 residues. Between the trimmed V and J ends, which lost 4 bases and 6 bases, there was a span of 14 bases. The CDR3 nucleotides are TGTGCCAGCAGCATCAAAGGGGCAGCCGAGCAGTACTTC. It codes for CASSIKGAAEQYF.

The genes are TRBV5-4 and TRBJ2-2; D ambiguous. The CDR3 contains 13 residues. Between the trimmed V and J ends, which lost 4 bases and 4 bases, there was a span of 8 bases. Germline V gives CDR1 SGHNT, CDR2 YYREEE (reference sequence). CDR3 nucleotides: TGTGCCAGCAGCAGACAACCCACCGGGGAGCTGTTTTTT. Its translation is CASSRQPTGELFF. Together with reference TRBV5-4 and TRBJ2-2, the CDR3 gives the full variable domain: ETGVTQSPTHLIKTRGQQVTLRCSSQSGHNTVSWYQQALGQGPQFIFQYYREEENGRGNFPPRFSGLQFPNYSSELNVNALELDDSALYLCASSRQPTGELFFGEGSRLTVL.